One sample yielded the 24 T cell receptor beta chains listed below, sequenced in a study of early stage breast cancer tumors. Sequencing used immunoSEQ multiplex PCR; TCRdb keeps in-frame clones, though not all of them. The sample records about 31,000 clones, around 67% being singletons. The sequenced sample consisted of breast tumor tissue. The receptors here all came from a person between 30 and 45 years old with breast cancer.

V is TRBV6-1 and J is TRBJ2-5; D may be TRBD2 (5 bases). Between the trimmed V and J ends, which lost 5 bases and 5 bases, there was a span of 18 bases. This CDR3 spans 15 amino acids. Per the germline V gene, CDR1 is MNHNS and CDR2 is SASEGT. The CDR3: CASSHPDSGRETQYF. CDR3 coding DNA: TGTGCCAGCAGTCATCCGGACTCCGGGCGGGAGACCCAGTACTTC.

This clone came up a few times. The rearrangement uses TRBV19 and TRBJ1-2; 7 nucleotides agree with TRBD1. This CDR3 region has 14 residues. After removal of 3 bases from V and 6 bases from J, the junction contained 7 bases not matched to a gene. Germline V lookup: CDR1 LNHDA, CDR2 SQIVND (reference sequence). Written as DNA, the CDR3 is TGTGCCAGTAGTATGGGGAGACAGGGCAATGGCTACACCTTC. It translates to CASSMGRQGNGYTF.

This clone was detected once. The chain recombines TRBV23-1 with TRBJ2-2; perhaps TRBD1 as D (6 bases). TRBV23-1 is filed as an ORF, its function uncertain. V was trimmed by 5 bases and J by 6 bases, leaving 28 bases between them. CDR3 length: 19 residues. The CDR3 DNA follows: TGCGCCAGCAGTAAGGTATCCCGGGACATAAGGGAACACCCCGGGGAGCTGTTTTTT. This encodes CASSKVSRDIREHPGELFF.

This sequence joins TRBV27 and TRBJ1-2; 8 nucleotides align to TRBD1. V shed 0 bases, J shed 7 bases, and the junction held 7 bases outside the gene matches. The length of the CDR3 is 15 residues. Per the germline V gene, CDR1 is MNHEY and CDR2 is SMNVEV (reference sequence). The CDR3 region is CASSLSDDRGGGYTF. The CDR3 region has the DNA TGTGCCAGCAGTTTATCGGATGACAGGGGCGGTGGCTACACCTTC.

The chain is built from TRBV19 and TRBJ2-7; 11 bases line up with TRBD2. The V and J ends lost 7 bases and 7 bases, in that order; junction bases with no gene match: 15. CDR1 is LNHDA, CDR2 SQIVND, per germline (reference sequence). This CDR3 spans 16 amino acids. The CDR3 nucleotides read TGTGCCAGTAATTCCGGGACGACTAGCGGGGCCTGGGAGCAGTACTTC. This sequence encodes CASNSGTTSGAWEQYF.

V and J are TRBV7-3 and TRBJ1-1, with TRBD1 matching 9 bases. Germline V gene sequence: CDR1 SGHTA, CDR2 FQGTGA. The CDR3 sequence is 16 residues long. Germline trimming cut 0 bases from V and 4 bases from J; bases unmatched to any gene: 6. Written as DNA, the CDR3 is TGTGCCAGCAGCTTAACAGACGGACAGGGGTTCACTGAAGCTTTCTTT. It codes for CASSLTDGQGFTEAFF.

V usage is TRBV29-1 and J usage is TRBJ2-3; D perhaps matches TRBD2 (7 bases). CDR3 length: 17 amino acids. V lost 3 bases, J lost 3 bases, and 22 bases lay in between. From germline, CDR1 is SQVTM and CDR2 ANQGSEA. The CDR3 here is CSVERFREGVRTDTQYF. The CDR3 DNA reads as TGCAGCGTTGAGAGGTTTAGGGAGGGGGTTAGGACAGATACGCAGTATTTT.

The V gene is TRBV7-2, the J gene TRBJ2-3; 9 bases map to TRBD1. Trimming at V came to 5 bases and at J to 4 bases, leaving 13 bases not matched to a gene. The CDR3 consists of 17 residues. In germline, CDR1 is SGHTA, CDR2 FQGNSA. CDR3 residues: CASSLQSGQGTADTQYF. CDR3 DNA: TGTGCCAGCAGCCTCCAGTCGGGACAGGGTACGGCAGATACGCAGTATTTT.

This clone occurred a few times. This chain uses TRBV25-1 with TRBJ1-5; no firm D call. Trimming took off 1 base at V and 8 bases at J, with 9 bases between the two ends. CDR1 and CDR2 from the germline V gene are MGHDK and SYGVNS. CDR3 length equals 13 residues. This chain's CDR3 is CASSEWESKPQHF. The CDR3 DNA follows: TGTGCCAGCAGTGAATGGGAGAGTAAGCCCCAGCATTTT.

The rearrangement links TRBV5-1 to TRBJ2-7; TRBD2 is a possible D gene (5 bases). This CDR3 is 12 amino acids long. In germline, CDR1 is SGHRS, CDR2 YFSETQ. V was shortened by 1 base and J by 5 bases, with 7 bases between the two germline ends. CDR3 coding DNA: TGCGCCAGCAGCTTGCTCGGGGACGAGCAGTACTTC. Translation gives CASSLLGDEQYF.

The CDR3 sequence is CASSQGGTSTDTQYF. The DNA for the CDR3 is TGTGCCAGCAGTCAAGGGGGGACGTCCACAGATACGCAGTATTTT. This chain links TRBV11-3 with TRBJ2-3; D assignment may be TRBD1 or TRBD2 (6 bases each). CDR1 and CDR2 from the germline V gene are SGHNT and YENEEA. Trimming removed 6 bases from V and 2 bases from J, with 15 bases in between. There are 15 residues in the CDR3.

The chain employs TRBV5-6 and TRBJ2-3; a possible D gene is TRBD2 (5 bases). This CDR3 spans 14 amino acids. Trimming took 4 bases from V and 4 from J, leaving 13 bases between them. Looked up from germline, CDR1 is SGHDT and CDR2 is YYEEEE. This CDR3 reads CASSPDSWADTQYF. CDR3 coding DNA: TGTGCCAGCAGCCCGGACTCCTGGGCAGATACGCAGTATTTT.

This clone has just a few counts. This chain connects TRBV7-3 to TRBJ2-1; D not certain. Trimming removed 6 bases at V and 10 bases at J, with 13 bases between. This CDR3 has 12 amino acids. Per germline, CDR1 SGHTA and CDR2 FQGTGA. As DNA, the CDR3 is TGTGCCAGCAGGTCGGCTCCCCGGGAGCAGTTCTTC. As protein: CASRSAPREQFF.

V usage is TRBV7-2 and J usage is TRBJ1-4, with D maybe TRBD1 (5 bases). Looked up from germline, CDR1 is SGHTA and CDR2 is FQGNSA. The CDR3 runs to 16 residues. V dropped 1 base and J dropped 5 bases, with 14 bases sitting between them. CDR3: CASSLVQGTVNEKLFF. In nucleotides, the CDR3 is TGTGCCAGCAGCTTAGTACAAGGGACGGTGAATGAAAAACTGTTTTTT.

This sequence joins TRBV30 and TRBJ1-1; D may be TRBD1 (6 bases). The V end lost 2 bases, the J end lost 2 bases, and 15 bases lay between the germline ends. Per germline, CDR1 GTSNPN and CDR2 SVGIG (reference sequence). There are 15 residues in the CDR3. The CDR3 is CAWSWGGASNTEAFF. The DNA for the CDR3 is TGTGCCTGGAGTTGGGGGGGGGCCTCAAACACTGAAGCTTTCTTT.

Only one count was recorded for this clone. The chain has TRBV7-7 and TRBJ2-5; TRBD2 matches at 13 bases. Trimming at V came to 5 bases and at J to 5 bases, leaving 8 bases not matched to a gene. The germline gives CDR1 SSHAT, CDR2 FNYEAQ (reference sequence). The CDR3 extends over 16 amino acids. CDR3 protein: CASSPIGLAGEETQYF. The CDR3 nucleotides read TGTGCCAGCAGCCCGATAGGACTAGCGGGAGAGGAGACCCAGTACTTC. The full variable domain, rest sourced from reference TRBV7-7 and TRBJ2-5, is GAGVSQSPRYKVTKRGQDVTLRCDPISSHATLYWYQQALGQGPEFLTYFNYEAQPDKSGLPSDRFSAERPEGSISTLTIQRTEQRDSAMYRCASSPIGLAGEETQYFGPGTRLLVL.

The V call is TRBV27, the J call TRBJ1-1; D gene ambiguous. Trimming removed 6 bases at V and 4 bases at J, with 9 bases between. The CDR3 has 12 amino acids. Germline CDR1 and CDR2: MNHEY and SMNVEV (reference sequence). The CDR3: CASREAGTEAFF. The CDR3 DNA reads TGTGCCAGCAGAGAGGCGGGCACTGAAGCTTTCTTT.

The V call is TRBV9, the J call TRBJ2-3, with 8 bases identical to TRBD2. CDR3 length: 16 amino acids. Germline CDR1 SGDLS, CDR2 YYNGEE. Unmatched junction bases numbered 6, after V lost 0 bases and J lost 3 bases. CDR3 DNA: TGTGCCAGCAGCGTAGGTCTAGCGGGTCGAACAGATACGCAGTATTTT. This gives the protein CASSVGLAGRTDTQYF.

This chain joins TRBV7-7 and TRBJ2-5; 7 bases agree with TRBD2. The V segment lost 1 base and the J segment 1 base; nucleotides outside the gene matches: 3. The CDR3 has 15 amino acids. Germline CDR1 SSHAT, CDR2 FNYEAQ (reference sequence). The CDR3 loop is CASSLDSGLQETQYF. The CDR3 nucleotides read TGTGCCAGCAGCTTAGATAGCGGGCTCCAAGAGACCCAGTACTTC.

The chain employs TRBV19 and TRBJ2-1; D remains unclear. The CDR3 is 15 amino acids. Deletions cut 3 bases from V and 5 bases from J, with 14 bases between. Germline V CDR1 and CDR2: LNHDA, SQIVND (reference sequence). CDR3 protein: CASSIDWTYNNEQFF. The CDR3 DNA follows: TGTGCCAGTAGTATCGACTGGACGTATAACAATGAGCAGTTCTTC.

The chain has TRBV5-1 and TRBJ1-2; TRBD1 agrees at 9 bases. The germline V gene encodes CDR1 SGHRS and CDR2 YFSETQ. The length of the CDR3 is 16 residues. Trimming cost V 4 bases and J 8 bases; bases outside gene matches: 15. Here the CDR3 reads CASSLWTGEGRSGYTF. The DNA of the CDR3 is TGCGCCAGCAGCCTCTGGACAGGGGAGGGACGTAGCGGCTACACCTTC.

The chain is built from TRBV18 and TRBJ1-1, with D perhaps TRBD1 (5 bases). The CDR3 is made up of 13 amino acids. V was pared by 5 bases and J by 0 bases, with 7 bases between. The V gene's germline CDR1 is KGHSH and CDR2 LQKENI. The CDR3 nucleotides are TGTGCCAGCTCAGCGACAGTGAACACTGAAGCTTTCTTT. This sequence encodes CASSATVNTEAFF.

The CDR3 here is CASKRGTSSNEQFF. The CDR3 region has the DNA TGTGCCAGCAAACGCGGGACTAGCTCTAATGAGCAGTTCTTC. The V and J genes are TRBV7-8 and TRBJ2-1; 9 positions match TRBD2. V trimming: 7 bases; J trimming: 7 bases; junction bases outside the gene matches: 8. The CDR3 contains 14 residues. CDR1 is SGHVS, CDR2 FQNEAQ, per germline. The full variable domain, completed using reference TRBV7-8 and TRBJ2-1, is GAGVSQSPRYKVAKRGQDVALRCDPISGHVSLFWYQQALGQGPEFLTYFQNEAQLDKSGLPSDRFFAERPEGSVSTLKIQRTQQEDSAVYLCASKRGTSSNEQFFGPGTRLTVL.

The chain has TRBV15 and TRBJ1-1; TRBD1 matches at 9 bases. This CDR3 has 18 residues. CDR1 LNHNV and CDR2 YYDKDF come from the germline V gene (reference sequence). After removal of 4 bases from V and 4 bases from J, the junction contained 16 bases not matched to a gene. CDR3 nucleotide sequence: TGTGCCACCAGCAAAAAGACCGGGACAGGGTATTTGGGCACTGAAGCTTTCTTT. Amino acid sequence: CATSKKTGTGYLGTEAFF.